What follows describes a single TCR beta chain. Repertoires were generated with immunoSEQ multiplex PCR, while TCRdb's copy carries only in-frame clones and drops some. The sample consists of around 70,000 clones, about nine tenths of them appearing once. The data stem from a study of blood T cell repertoires in COVID-19. Germline lookup yields CDR1 SGDLS and CDR2 YYNGEE. This CDR3 contains 13 residues. The V end lost 4 bases, the J end lost 3 bases, and 8 bases lay between the germline ends. The specimen sequenced was peripheral blood. The chain links TRBV9 to TRBJ1-5; no firm D call. The origin of this receptor is a man aged 50-60 years with active COVID-19. CDR3 bases: TGTGCCAGCAGCCCAGGAAACAATCAGCCCCAGCATTTT. Translation: CASSPGNNQPQHF.